The entry below gives a single T cell receptor (beta chain) sequence along with its context. Its matching antigen is unknown. Reverse transcription of roughly 0.45 to 1 ug RNA used random hexamers. An immunoSEQ multiplex PCR amplified TCR beta CDR3 over 54 Vbeta and 13 Jbeta. Each CDR3 protein is one row after TCRdb ran MiXCR on the immunoSEQ multiplex PCR reads. Counted here are 95,000 to 150,000 distinct CDR3 sequences, under 96% occurring once; the ten biggest clones make up less than 0.15%. CD8+ and CD4+ T cells were negatively isolated; TEMRA cells were FACS-enriched. This record comes from a study of CD8 T cells in Susac syndrome. Whole-study results and caveats: The authors acknowledged that their TCR sequencing and HLA analysis involved a relatively small number of individuals.

V was cut by 3 bases and J by 0 bases, with 8 bases left in between. Germline values: CDR1 MNHEY, CDR2 SMNVEV (reference sequence). The length of the CDR3 is 14 residues. The V and J genes are TRBV27 and TRBJ1-1, with D possibly matching TRBD1 (6 bases). Material for sequencing was CD4+ T cells from PBMCs. This clonotype was obtained from a human donor with Susac syndrome. CDR3 loop: CASSLNRVNTEAFF. The CDR3 coding sequence is TGTGCCAGCAGTTTGAACAGGGTGAACACTGAAGCTTTCTTT.